This is a list of T cell receptor beta chains from one sample in a study of T cell repertoires in cytomegalovirus infection. Their specific antigens are unknown. TCRdb re-derived calls from the reads in MiXCR, one entry per CDR3 protein. The table lists about 920,000 distinct CDR3 sequences, around 32% of them singletons, with more than 13% in the top ten. The sequenced sample was cultured CD8+ T cells from PBMCs, obtained from culture after CMV antigen stimulation. The receptors were sampled from a human donor in good health (CMV status not recorded). Some clones in this sample may be carry-over from other donors' samples. The CDR3 runs from the conserved cysteine through the conserved F or W. The D gene is left open where the match is weak. Clone size is not always given. Where it is, it says once, few, many or a class for expanded clones.

>TRBV7-9|TRBJ2-7|many|TRBD1
CASSSGTGRYEQYF
TGTGCCAGCAGCTCCGGGACAGGGCGGTACGAGCAGTACTTC
>TRBV6-5|TRBJ1-1|-|-
CASSSGDLQAFF
TGTGCCAGCAGTTCGGGTGACCTTCAAGCTTTCTTT
>TRBV25-1|TRBJ1-5|-|-
CASSEIVRVPHQPQHF
TGTGCCAGCAGTGAAATAGTCAGGGTTCCTCATCAGCCCCAGCATTTT
>TRBV7-9|TRBJ2-4|-|-
CASSEGTQAKNIQYF
TGTGCCAGCAGCGAGGGTACTCAAGCCAAAAACATTCAGTACTTC
>TRBV27|TRBJ2-1|many|-
CASSSRGPKGWDNEQFF
TGTGCCAGCAGTTCTCGGGGACCAAAGGGATGGGACAATGAGCAGTTCTTC
>TRBV10-3|TRBJ2-2|few|TRBD1
CATSTRGQDTGELFF
TGTGCCACTAGCACTCGGGGACAGGACACCGGGGAGCTGTTTTTT
>TRBV11-2|TRBJ2-1|few|-
CASSLASRDHEQFF
TGTGCCAGCAGCTTAGCTTCCAGGGACCATGAGCAGTTCTTC
>TRBV12-3/TRBV12-4|TRBJ2-5|many|-
CASSLVVGSSYQETQYF
TGTGCCAGCAGTTTAGTAGTAGGTTCGTCGTACCAAGAGACCCAGTACTTC
>TRBV6-1|TRBJ1-3|-|TRBD1
CASLDRVESGNTIYF
TGTGCCAGCCTTGACAGGGTGGAATCTGGAAACACCATATATTTT
>TRBV6-2/TRBV6-3|TRBJ2-3|-|TRBD2
CASSYNSRASGETDTQYF
TGTGCCAGCAGTTACAATTCCAGGGCTAGCGGGGAGACAGATACGCAGTATTTT